This is a list of T cell receptor beta chains from one sample in a study of shared clonotypes between healthy human individuals. Repertoires were generated with immunoSEQ multiplex PCR, while TCRdb's copy carries only in-frame clones and drops some. Counted here are 2.5 million or so clones, 85% to 95% occurring once; the ten biggest clones make up about 0.13%. Input material: naive CD4+ T cells sorted from blood. The receptors stem from a man aged 18 to 29 in good health. CDR3s leave out the opening cysteine and the closing phenylalanine or tryptophan. Each record gives: J gene, V gene, clone size, CDR3 protein. Size tells how often a clone was seen (once, few, many) or the class of an expanded clone, and some rows leave it out.

>TRBJ2-7|TRBV7-9|-
ASGRGYEQY
>TRBJ1-6|TRBV5-4|-
ASSLSGTGGSPLH
>TRBJ2-1|TRBV11-2|-
ASSTGLAGVNEQF
>TRBJ2-2|TRBV7-9|-
ASSLRAAIGELF
>TRBJ2-7|TRBV9|once
ASSVGTSLSYEQY
>TRBJ2-2|TRBV27|once
ASCRQGLAGATGELF
>TRBJ1-1|TRBV7-2|-
ASSKTGGDEAF
>TRBJ2-1|TRBV4-1|-
ASSQGLAGGPRSEQF
>TRBJ1-2|TRBV7-9|-
ASSLGQVHGYT
>TRBJ2-2|TRBV14|-
ASSQDLAGGSGELF
>TRBJ2-1|TRBV14|-
ASSQDRRGGRNEQF
>TRBJ1-2|TRBV6-1|-
ASSEPGENGYT
>TRBJ2-5|TRBV10-1|-
ASRRDTDPEETQY
>TRBJ2-3|TRBV6-1|-
ASSDGGSGPRSTDTQY
>-|TRBV4-1|-
ASSQQGGSSYEQY
>TRBJ1-2|TRBV6-5|-
ASSYRTDRPYGYT
>TRBJ1-6|TRBV7-9|few
ASSPIVGNSPLH
>TRBJ2-1|TRBV6-5|-
ASSREHEQF
>TRBJ2-5|TRBV6-4|once
ASSYDESGTQY
>TRBJ2-7|TRBV6-6|-
ASRGGRGSYEQY
>TRBJ2-7|TRBV29-1|once
SVEVTRLGEQY
>TRBJ1-2|TRBV27|-
ASSGSRDRAPGGYT